This T cell receptor (beta chain) appears in the sequencing data of a study of CD8 T cells in Susac syndrome. Findings and limits, study-wide: The CD4+ T cell repertoire of patients with Susac syndrome showed no detectable clonal expansion.

From blood CD8+ and CD4+ T cells, TCR beta sequences were generated. Definite or probable Susac syndrome was diagnosed using recently defined diagnostic criteria. Remarks on this clonotype: Antigen specificity is unknown.

The CDR3 spans 16 residues. Germline V gene lookup returns CDR1 SGHRS and CDR2 YFSETQ. V shed 2 bases and J shed 3 bases, with 14 bases lying between them. Roughly 0.5 to 1 ug RNA was reverse transcribed with random hexamers. Amplification of TCR beta CDR3 across 54 Vbeta and 13 Jbeta was performed with immunoSEQ multiplex PCR. In TCRdb, the immunoSEQ multiplex PCR reads were re-called with MiXCR into one record per CDR3 protein. This repertoire shows under 200,000 distinct CDR3 sequences, about 91% found once; its top ten account for about 0.09%. The V gene is TRBV5-1, the J gene TRBJ2-2; D not certain. This clonotype was obtained from a human donor with Susac syndrome. The sample consisted of CD4+ T cells from PBMCs. The CDR3 nucleotides are TGCGCCAGCAGCTTATCATCCTCCAGCCACACCGGGGAGCTGTTTTTT. Protein: CASSLSSSSHTGELFF.